This section outlines one T cell receptor beta chain sequence together with its context. In the original processing: Nucleated cell number was recorded as an estimate derived from reference gene primer amplification. Sequencing used immunoSEQ multiplex PCR; TCRdb keeps in-frame clones, though not all of them. Clone size and the V and J calls come from that table; the DNA yielded D and trimming. The sample includes approximately 100,000 clones, just under 95% of them seen just once. Trimming took off 4 bases at V and 4 bases at J, with 13 bases between the two ends. This CDR3 spans 14 amino acids. CDR1 LGHNA and CDR2 YNFKEQ come from the germline V gene. The record originates from a study of blood T cell repertoires in COVID-19. Looking at the study overall: Material from acute and convalescent COVID-19 was sourced from the United States, Italy and Spain. T cells, B-cell-depleted T cells, or PBMCs supplied cDNA or gDNA.

The chain employs TRBV4-2 and TRBJ2-5, with a possible D match to TRBD1 (6 bases). Sequencing was done on a sample of peripheral blood. The receptor was derived from a man aged 70-80 years with acute or convalescent COVID-19. CDR3 sequence: CASSPGQTRETQYF. CDR3 DNA: TGTGCCAGCAGCCCAGGACAGACTCGAGAGACCCAGTACTTC.